Below, one T cell receptor beta chain is given with its context. Its antigen is not known. The PCR used 60 Vbeta and 13 Jbeta primers. Sequencing was performed with immunoSEQ multiplex PCR; in TCRdb, only in-frame clones are kept and a portion is missing. The data hold roughly 80,000 clones, with roughly 69% observed a single time. This record comes from a study of cytomegalovirus exposure and HLA in healthy donors. Findings and limits, study-wide: Later analysis identified a missense DCLRE1C variant that was linked to TCR beta V- and J-gene trimming.

This receptor was identified in a woman in her fifties or sixties in good health and CMV-seropositive. The sample was PBMCs.

The CDR3 bases are TGCGCCAGCAGCTTGGAGGGAGCAGGAGGCTACACCTTC. This translates into CASSLEGAGGYTF. This chain uses TRBV5-1 with TRBJ1-2; D ambiguous. Germline lookup yields CDR1 SGHRS and CDR2 YFSETQ. V was trimmed by 0 bases and J by 8 bases, leaving 11 bases between them. The CDR3 length is 13 residues.